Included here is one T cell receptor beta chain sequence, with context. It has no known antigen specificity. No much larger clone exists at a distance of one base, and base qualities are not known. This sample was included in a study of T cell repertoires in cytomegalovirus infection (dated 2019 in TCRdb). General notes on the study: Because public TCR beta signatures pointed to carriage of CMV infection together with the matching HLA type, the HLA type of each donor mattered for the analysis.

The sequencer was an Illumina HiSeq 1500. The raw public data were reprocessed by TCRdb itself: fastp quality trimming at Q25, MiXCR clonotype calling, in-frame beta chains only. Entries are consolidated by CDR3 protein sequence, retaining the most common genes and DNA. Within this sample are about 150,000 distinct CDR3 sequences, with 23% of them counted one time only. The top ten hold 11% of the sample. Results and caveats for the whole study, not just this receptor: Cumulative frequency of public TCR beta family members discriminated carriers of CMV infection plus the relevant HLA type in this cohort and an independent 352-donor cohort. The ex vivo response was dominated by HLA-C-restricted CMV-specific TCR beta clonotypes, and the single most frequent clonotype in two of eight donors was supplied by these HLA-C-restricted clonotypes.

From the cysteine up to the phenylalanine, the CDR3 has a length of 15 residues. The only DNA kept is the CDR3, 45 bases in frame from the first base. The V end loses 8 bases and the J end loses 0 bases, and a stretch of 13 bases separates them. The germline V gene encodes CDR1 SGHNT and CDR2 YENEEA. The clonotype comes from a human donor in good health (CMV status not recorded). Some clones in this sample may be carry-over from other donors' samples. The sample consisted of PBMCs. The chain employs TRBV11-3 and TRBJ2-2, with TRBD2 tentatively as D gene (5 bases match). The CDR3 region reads CASGNSGTNTGELFF. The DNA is TGTGCCAGCGGTAACAGCGGTACGAACACCGGGGAGCTGTTTTTT. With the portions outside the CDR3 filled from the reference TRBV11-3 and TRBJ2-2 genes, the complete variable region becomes EAGVVQSPRYKIIEKKQPVAFWCNPISGHNTLYWYLQNLGQGPELLIRYENEEAVDDSQLPKDRFSAERLKGVDSTLKIQPAELGDSAVYLCASGNSGTNTGELFFGEGSRLTVL.